This TCR beta chain was obtained from a study of monozygotic twins with inflammatory bowel disease. The study, taken as a whole, reports: Relative clonotype sharing with others was diminished in IBD patients versus healthy twins, particularly with disease activity. Whether twins were concordant or discordant made no difference to repertoire similarity, possibly from limited power.

The CDR3 has 13 amino acids. In germline, CDR1 is ENHRY, CDR2 SYGVKD. Note on this clonotype: The antigen remains unidentified.

Each TCR library used 3,500 to 4,500 ng of total RNA. Amplification of TCRalpha and TCRbeta cDNA involved two nested PCRs that ran for about 15 and 9 cycles. From its re-call of the 5' RACE reads, TCRdb lists each CDR3 protein once, without DNA. This sample contains around 450,000 distinct CDR3 sequences. This chain links TRBV10-3 with TRBJ2-5. Sequencing was carried out using blood. The TCR sequence derives from a human donor with ulcerative colitis or Crohn's disease, or a healthy co-twin of an affected twin (not recorded which). This chain's CDR3 is CAISGVIQETQYF.